The 25 T cell receptor beta chains presented below share a single source sample, sequenced in a study of CXCR3-negative and CXCR3-positive naive CD8 T cells. Findings and caveats of the study: TRB CDR3 hydrophobicity was greater in CXCR3-positive naive cells than in CXCR3-negative naive cells.

Their recognized antigens are unknown. The TRB libraries of cDNA were built by UMI-labeled 5' RACE. TCRdb reprocessed the 5' RACE reads and keeps a single row for each CDR3 protein, giving no DNA. This sample's clone table lists roughly 5,000 distinct CDR3 sequences. Sequences were obtained from naive CXCR3+ CD8+ T cells from blood. Noted subset: CD45RO-CCR7+CD27+CD95- naive CD8+ T cells expressing CXCR3 (TNR3+). Receptors originate from a human donor in good health. Some clones in this sample may be carry-over from other donors' samples.

The gene calls are TRBV28 and TRBJ2-3; the TCRdb D gene call, TRBD2, has no DNA to confirm it. CDR1 is MDHEN, CDR2 SYDVKM, per germline. The CDR3 is made up of 16 amino acids. CDR3 sequence reads: CASRETTSGNTDTQYF.

The chain carries TRBV5-1 and TRBJ2-7; absent DNA, TCRdb's TRBD1 call cannot be checked. The CDR3 extends over 15 amino acids. CDR1 SGHRS and CDR2 YFSETQ come from the germline V gene. The CDR3 reads CASSSGDFQGYEQYF.

Judged by frequency, this clonotype is medium-sized. The V call is TRBV20-1, the J call TRBJ1-5; the D call of TRBD1 rests on TCRdb alone, since no DNA is present to check it. CDR1 is DFQATT, CDR2 SNEGSKA, per germline (reference sequence). This CDR3 is 15 amino acids long. CDR3 region: CSAKELGTGNQPQHF.

The chain recombines TRBV14 with TRBJ2-3; without DNA, the TCRdb call of TRBD1 cannot be checked. CDR3 size: 16 residues. Per germline, CDR1 SGHDN and CDR2 FVKESK. The CDR3 sequence: CASSQGPGKYTDTQYF.

This clonotype ranks as medium-sized in terms of frequency. The V and J genes are TRBV5-1 and TRBJ2-7; TCRdb names TRBD2, which stays unverified in the absence of DNA. The CDR3 covers 13 residues. Germline-derived CDR1 and CDR2 are SGHRS and YFSETQ. CDR3: CASNQEGFYEQYF.

Considering frequency, this clonotype is medium-sized. The V call is TRBV29-1, the J call TRBJ2-1; TCRdb lists TRBD2, though no DNA is available to test this call. The germline V gene encodes CDR1 SQVTM and CDR2 ANQGSEA. The CDR3 runs to 15 residues. The CDR3 spells CSDISSGRNYNEQFF.

In terms of frequency, this clonotype is medium-sized (0.01 to 0.1%). This chain joins TRBV7-2 and TRBJ2-3. Looked up from germline, CDR1 is SGHTA and CDR2 is FQGNSA. The CDR3 totals 16 residues. The CDR3 loop reads CASSLVLAGGTDTQYF.

The chain is built from TRBV29-1 and TRBJ2-7. This CDR3 has 11 amino acids. CDR1 is SQVTM, CDR2 ANQGSEA, per germline. CDR3 protein: CSVETEYEQYF.

The gene calls are TRBV10-3 and TRBJ2-7. Germline-derived CDR1 and CDR2 are ENHRY and SYGVKD. CDR3 length: 12 amino acids. CDR3 sequence reads: CAILGDSYEQYF.

J is TRBJ2-3 and V is TRBV5-6; the TRBD2 assignment by TCRdb is unverifiable without DNA. There are 22 residues in the CDR3. Per the germline V gene, CDR1 is SGHDT and CDR2 is YYEEEE. This chain's CDR3 is CASSFRADDLLAPSGRTDTQYF.

This chain uses TRBV28 with TRBJ2-1. This CDR3 is 11 amino acids long. CDR1 is MDHEN, CDR2 SYDVKM, per germline. CDR3 protein: CASSTYNEQFF.

The chain recombines TRBV3-1 with TRBJ2-3. Germline lookup yields CDR1 LGHDT and CDR2 YNNKEL (reference sequence). This CDR3 spans 15 amino acids. The CDR3 reads CASSILSRSTDTQYF.

By frequency, this clonotype is medium-sized. The V gene is TRBV29-1, the J gene TRBJ2-7; there is no DNA to check the TCRdb D call of TRBD1. The germline V gene encodes CDR1 SQVTM and CDR2 ANQGSEA. The CDR3 runs 14 residues. CDR3 amino acids: CSVVGGQQGYEQYF.

This chain connects TRBV29-1 to TRBJ1-1. Germline V lookup: CDR1 SQVTM, CDR2 ANQGSEA. The CDR3 totals 14 residues. CDR3 region: CSVEDISSKGEAFF.

The V gene is TRBV7-9, the J gene TRBJ2-2. CDR1 SEHNR and CDR2 FQNEAQ come from the germline V gene (reference sequence). The CDR3 consists of 12 residues. CDR3: CASNLITGELFF.

The rearrangement joins TRBV3-1 to TRBJ2-3; without DNA, the TCRdb call of TRBD1 cannot be checked. Germline loops: CDR1 LGHDT, CDR2 YNNKEL (reference sequence). CDR3 length: 17 amino acids. The CDR3 loop reads CASSQDPGTGLTDTQYF.

The chain carries TRBV12-3 or TRBV12-4 and TRBJ2-7. The CDR3 has 12 residues. This CDR3 is CASSFDTYEQYF.

J is TRBJ2-1 and V is TRBV3-1; TCRdb names TRBD2, which stays unverified in the absence of DNA. The length of the CDR3 is 15 residues. Germline lookup yields CDR1 LGHDT and CDR2 YNNKEL (reference sequence). CDR3 residues: CASSLELAVYNEQFF.

By frequency, this clonotype registers large (0.1 to 1%). The chain combines TRBV7-6 with TRBJ1-1. This CDR3 spans 13 amino acids. Germline V gene data show CDR1 as SGHVS and CDR2 as FNYEAQ. CDR3 protein: CASSRAKNTEAFF.

This clonotype is deemed large by its frequency. The chain links TRBV7-6 to TRBJ2-2; checking the TCRdb D call of TRBD1 is not possible without DNA. The germline V gene has CDR1 SGHVS and CDR2 FNYEAQ. The CDR3 has 16 amino acids. CDR3 loop: CASSLLGGRGTGELFF.

This sequence joins TRBV9 and TRBJ2-3; the D call of TRBD2 rests on TCRdb alone, since no DNA is present to check it. Looked up from germline, CDR1 is SGDLS and CDR2 is YYNGEE. This CDR3 is built from 16 residues. CDR3 sequence reads: CASSFRTTGNTDTQYF. Based on the CDR3 plus reference TRBV9 and TRBJ2-3, the full variable domain is DSGVTQTPKHLITATGQRVTLRCSPRSGDLSVYWYQQSLDQGLQFLIQYYNGEERAKGNILERFSAQQFPDLHSELNLSSLELGDSALYFCASSFRTTGNTDTQYFGPGTRLTVL.

This clonotype is classed as medium-sized by frequency. V gene TRBV5-5 combines with J gene TRBJ2-1; absent DNA, TCRdb's TRBD1 call cannot be checked. Germline V CDR1 and CDR2: SGHKS, YYEKEE (reference sequence). The CDR3 runs 14 residues. The CDR3: CASSFKGPYNEQFF. The full variable domain, completed using reference TRBV5-5 and TRBJ2-1, is DAGVTQSPTHLIKTRGQQVTLRCSPISGHKSVSWYQQVLGQGPQFIFQYYEKEERGRGNFPDRFSARQFPNYSSELNVNALLLGDSALYLCASSFKGPYNEQFFGPGTRLTVL.

This clonotype is labeled medium-sized based on frequency. The CDR3 here is CASSPMGQSSYNEQFF. V is TRBV28 and J is TRBJ2-1; TCRdb's D call of TRBD1 is untestable without DNA. The length of the CDR3 is 16 residues. Germline V CDR1 and CDR2: MDHEN, SYDVKM.

V and J are TRBV10-3 and TRBJ1-2. Germline V gives CDR1 ENHRY, CDR2 SYGVKD. This CDR3 is 12 amino acids long. CDR3 residues: CAISDAVYGYTF.

This chain uses TRBV7-6 with TRBJ2-1; without DNA, the TCRdb call of TRBD2 cannot be checked. CDR1 SGHVS and CDR2 FNYEAQ come from the germline V gene. The CDR3 totals 17 residues. CDR3 in amino acids: CASSFLGGTSAFDEQFF.